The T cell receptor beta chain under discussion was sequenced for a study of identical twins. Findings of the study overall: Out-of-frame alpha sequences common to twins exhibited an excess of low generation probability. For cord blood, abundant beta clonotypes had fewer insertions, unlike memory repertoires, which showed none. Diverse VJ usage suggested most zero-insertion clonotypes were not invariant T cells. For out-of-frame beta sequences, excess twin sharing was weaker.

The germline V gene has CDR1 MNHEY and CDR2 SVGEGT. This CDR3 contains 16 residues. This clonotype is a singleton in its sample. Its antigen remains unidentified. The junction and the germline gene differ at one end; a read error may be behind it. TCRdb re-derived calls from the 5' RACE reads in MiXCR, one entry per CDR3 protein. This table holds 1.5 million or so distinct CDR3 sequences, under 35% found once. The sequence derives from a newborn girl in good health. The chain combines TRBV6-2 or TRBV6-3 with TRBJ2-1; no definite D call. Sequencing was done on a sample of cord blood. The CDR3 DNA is TGTGCCAGCAGTTACTTGGGCAGGAGCTCCCACAATGAGCAGTTCTTC. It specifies CASSYLGRSSHNEQFF.